Presented here are 22 T cell receptor beta chains from one specimen sequenced in a study of sequential checkpoint blockade in melanoma. Profiling relied on immunoSEQ multiplex PCR, and the TCRdb table lists in-frame clones only, not all of them. The table lists around 12,000 clones, 77% of them singletons. Indicated treatment: randomized to nivolumab then ipilimumab (arm A) or the reverse (arm B). Specimen: CD8+ T cells sorted from blood (inferred from file names), collected from a patient given nivolumab and ipilimumab in sequence. The origin of the receptors is a human donor with melanoma.

The chain carries TRBV7-9 and TRBJ2-7; D is perhaps TRBD2 (5 bases). The V end lost 3 bases, the J end lost 2 bases, and 8 bases lay between the germline ends. Germline V CDR1 and CDR2: SEHNR, FQNEAQ (reference sequence). The CDR3 sequence is 13 residues long. CDR3 protein: CASSFPGTYEQYF. CDR3 nucleotide sequence: TGTGCCAGCAGCTTCCCGGGAACCTACGAGCAGTACTTC.

The chain employs TRBV5-6 and TRBJ2-7; TRBD2 might be the D (5 bases). The CDR3 length is 12 residues. Trimming cost V 2 bases and J 4 bases, with 7 bases left between them. In germline, CDR1 is SGHDT, CDR2 YYEEEE. CDR3 loop: CASSLRGYEQYF. The CDR3 region has the DNA TGTGCCAGCAGCTTACGGGGTTACGAGCAGTACTTC.

The gene calls are TRBV7-9 and TRBJ2-1, with D perhaps TRBD2 (6 bases). Looked up from germline, CDR1 is SEHNR and CDR2 is FQNEAQ (reference sequence). The CDR3 sequence is 15 residues long. Trimming took 5 bases from V and 1 from J, leaving 12 bases between them. The DNA for the CDR3 is TGTGCCAGCAGCACGACCGGGGGATCCTACAATGAGCAGTTCTTC. It codes for CASSTTGGSYNEQFF.

The rearrangement joins TRBV18 to TRBJ2-1; TRBD2 aligns across 12 bases. The CDR3 length is 14 residues. Per the germline V gene, CDR1 is KGHSH and CDR2 is LQKENI. The trim removed 4 bases at V and 7 bases at J, leaving 2 bases unmatched. CDR3 region: CASSRLAGDNEQFF. The CDR3, as DNA: TGTGCCAGCTCACGACTAGCGGGAGATAATGAGCAGTTCTTC.

The CDR3 nucleotides read TGCGCCAGCTCCCAACGCGGACCTCGGGACTACGAGCAGTACTTC. Translated, it gives CASSQRGPRDYEQYF. J is TRBJ2-7 and V is TRBV4-1; D perhaps matches TRBD2 (5 bases). The CDR3 extends over 15 amino acids. The germline V gene has CDR1 MGHRA and CDR2 YSYEKL. The V end was cut by 8 bases, the J end by 3 bases, with 20 bases between.

This rearrangement joins TRBV4-1 to TRBJ2-7; 9 bases fit TRBD1. V was pared by 0 bases and J by 6 bases, with 9 bases of the junction left unmatched. The CDR3 is 16 residues long. Germline assignment: CDR1 MGHRA and CDR2 YSYEKL. The CDR3 protein is CASSQDSKGTGLEQYF. CDR3 nucleotide sequence: TGCGCCAGCAGCCAAGATTCTAAAGGGACAGGGCTCGAGCAGTACTTC.

This clone appeared a single time. The chain carries TRBV28 and TRBJ2-1, with a possible D match to TRBD2 (6 bases). Germline V gives CDR1 MDHEN, CDR2 SYDVKM. The CDR3 sequence is 13 residues long. Trimming pared 2 bases from V and 7 bases from J, leaving 9 bases between. The CDR3 DNA is TGTGCCAGCAGTTTAGGCGGGGCAAATGAGCAGTTCTTC. It translates to CASSLGGANEQFF.

V and J are TRBV7-3 and TRBJ2-1, with a weak D call TRBD1 (6 bases). Germline V gives CDR1 SGHTA, CDR2 FQGTGA. The CDR3 spans 14 residues. Trimming took 5 bases from V and 6 from J, leaving 14 bases between them. The CDR3 here is CASSPDRDGNEQFF. The CDR3 nucleotides are TGTGCCAGCAGCCCGGACAGAGATGGCAATGAGCAGTTCTTC.

The rearrangement uses TRBV29-1 and TRBJ2-5; TRBD2 might be the D (6 bases). Trimming stripped 6 bases from V and 11 bases from J, with 19 bases between. CDR1 is SQVTM and CDR2 is ANQGSEA in the germline V gene. The CDR3 contains 12 residues. DNA for the CDR3: TGCAGCGTGGGCCCGGGGGTCCAAGAGCAGTACTTC. Translation gives CSVGPGVQEQYF.

Points on this clone: The junction does not match germline at one end; this may be a read error. V is TRBV7-6 and J is TRBJ2-5; 7 nucleotides line up with TRBD1. Germline V gene data show CDR1 as SGHVS and CDR2 as FNYEAQ. The CDR3 is made up of 16 amino acids. CDR3 nucleotides: TGTGCCGGCAGCAATGGTGACCGGGACAGTCAAGAGACCCAGTACTTC. This encodes CAGSNGDRDSQETQYF.

Turning to this clone: This specimen includes other DNA sequences encoding the same CDR3. The chain couples TRBV27 to TRBJ1-1; D is possibly TRBD1 (5 bases). CDR1 is MNHEY and CDR2 is SMNVEV in the germline V gene (reference sequence). Trimming left V 2 bases short and J 4 bases short, with 8 bases between. This CDR3 has 13 amino acids. In DNA, the CDR3 is TGTGCCAGCAGTTTAGGGGGGAGCACTGAAGCTTTCTTT. Translation: CASSLGGSTEAFF.

The chain joins TRBV1 to TRBJ1-4. TRBV1 is shown as a pseudogene. The CDR3 is made up of 16 amino acids. The CDR3 coding sequence is TGCACCAGCAGCCACTATCTGTGGAGTACGAATGAAAAACTGTTTTTT. Its translation: CTSSHYLWSTNEKLFF.

The rearrangement uses TRBV7-9 and TRBJ1-2; TRBD1 aligns across 12 bases. This CDR3 contains 15 residues. V lost 5 bases, J lost 4 bases, and 5 bases stayed unmatched. CDR1 and CDR2 (germline): SEHNR, FQNEAQ (reference sequence). As DNA, the CDR3 is TGTGCCAGCAGCCTTGGGACAGGGGGCCTCTATGGCTACACCTTC. Amino acid sequence: CASSLGTGGLYGYTF.

In the case of this clone: Other DNA sequences in this specimen translate into the identical CDR3. V is TRBV7-9 and J is TRBJ1-1; D may be TRBD1 (6 bases). V was shortened by 10 bases and J by 5 bases, with 14 bases between the two germline ends. The CDR3 is made up of 12 amino acids. Germline loops: CDR1 SEHNR, CDR2 FQNEAQ (reference sequence). CDR3 amino acids: CATTQGPTEAFF. The CDR3, as DNA: TGTGCCACTACTCAGGGGCCGACTGAAGCTTTCTTT. The entire variable domain, with the rest obtained from reference TRBV7-9 and TRBJ1-1, is as follows: DTGVSQNPRHKITKRGQNVTFRCDPISEHNRLYWYRQTLGQGPEFLTYFQNEAQLEKSRLLSDRFSAERPKGSFSTLEIQRTEQGDSAMYLCATTQGPTEAFFGQGTRLTVV.

By sample share, this clone is large (0.1 to 1%). The V call is TRBV7-9, the J call TRBJ1-2, with TRBD1 matching over 9 bases. Trimming cost V 3 bases and J 5 bases; bases outside gene matches: 10. From germline, CDR1 is SEHNR and CDR2 FQNEAQ (reference sequence). CDR3 length: 16 amino acids. In nucleotides, the CDR3 is TGTGCCAGCAGCTTGGGACAGGGTCTGGGACGGTATGGCTACACCTTC. Encoded protein: CASSLGQGLGRYGYTF.

The rearrangement uses TRBV4-2 and TRBJ2-5; TRBD2 matches 7 bases. The J call is in doubt because the DNA end fits TRBJ2-7 better. Germline assignment: CDR1 LGHNA and CDR2 YNFKEQ. The CDR3 is made up of 15 amino acids. The CDR3 sequence is CASSQGAGRAYEQYF. CDR3 coding DNA: TGTGCCAGCAGCCAAGGGGCGGGGAGGGCCTACGAGCAGTACTTC.

The chain has TRBV5-6 and TRBJ2-7; TRBD1 matches at 11 bases. Trimming took 3 bases from V and 7 from J; bases not matched to a gene: 9. Per the germline V gene, CDR1 is SGHDT and CDR2 is YYEEEE. CDR3 length: 15 residues. Here the CDR3 DNA reads TGTGCCAGCAGCTCCTCGGACAGGGGGCAGGGGGAGCAGTACTTC. This gives the protein CASSSSDRGQGEQYF.

By proportion, this clone is medium-sized. This chain uses TRBV2 with TRBJ1-5; TRBD1 is a possible D gene (5 bases). This CDR3 comprises 15 residues. Trimming took 6 bases from V and 7 from J, leaving 19 bases between them. The germline CDR1 and CDR2 sequences are SNHLY and FYNNEI. In nucleotides, the CDR3 is TGTGCCAGCAGCGTAGAGATGGGGCGGACACAGCCCCAGCATTTT. Its translation is CASSVEMGRTQPQHF.

The J gene is TRBJ2-3, the V gene TRBV7-3, with 7 bases identical to TRBD2. The germline V gene has CDR1 SGHTA and CDR2 FQGTGA. Losses at the gene ends were 4 bases for V and 6 bases for J; bases not matched to a gene: 13. The CDR3 loop spans 16 amino acids. DNA of the CDR3: TGTGCCAGCAGCTCATCGACTAGCCTGAGCGAGGATACGCAGTATTTT. Translated, it gives CASSSSTSLSEDTQYF. The whole variable domain, remainder taken from reference TRBV7-3 and TRBJ2-3, is GAGVSQTPSNKVTEKGKYVELRCDPISGHTALYWYRQSLGQGPEFLIYFQGTGAADDSGLPNDRFFAVRPEGSVSTLKIQRTERGDSAVYLCASSSSTSLSEDTQYFGPGTRLTVL.

This chain links TRBV7-8 with TRBJ2-7; possibly TRBD2 for D (5 bases). CDR3 size: 14 residues. The germline V gene encodes CDR1 SGHVS and CDR2 FQNEAQ. Trimming took 5 bases from V and 6 from J, leaving 17 bases between them. The CDR3 protein is CASSAAGFAGEQYF. DNA for the CDR3: TGTGCCAGCAGCGCAGCAGGTTTTGCGGGCGAGCAGTACTTC.

V gene TRBV7-2 combines with J gene TRBJ2-1; 7 bases are shared with TRBD2. CDR1 is SGHTA, CDR2 FQGNSA, per germline. The V and J ends lost 5 bases and 3 bases, in that order; junction bases with no gene match: 7. The CDR3 is 15 amino acids. The CDR3, as DNA: TGTGCCAGCAGCGCAGGAGCGGGAAGCTACAATGAGCAGTTCTTC. Its translation: CASSAGAGSYNEQFF.

The J gene is TRBJ2-4, the V gene TRBV4-2; D is perhaps TRBD2 (6 bases). In germline, CDR1 is LGHNA, CDR2 YNFKEQ. The CDR3 consists of 21 residues. With 4 bases removed from V and 0 bases from J, the gap between germline ends came to 28 bases. The CDR3 reads CASSRAGRDTGVGLAKNIQYF. As DNA, the CDR3 is TGTGCCAGCAGCCGCGCGGGCAGGGATACGGGAGTTGGGCTAGCCAAAAACATTCAGTACTTC.